This T cell receptor beta chain was recorded in a study of vaccination and CD4 T cells after COVID-19. This clonotype was recorded a few times. The antigen remains unidentified. Noted treatment: approximately 9-day PBMC culture with coronavirus spike peptide pools or control peptides (ViraFEST assay). The Oncomine TCR Beta short-read assay was what sequenced the DNA obtained from cultured CD4+ T cells. TCRdb ran MiXCR on the PCR reads and lists one entry per CDR3 protein. This sample has some 13,000 distinct CDR3 sequences, with 25% to 35% found just once. CDR3 length: 14 amino acids. CDR1 is MNHEY and CDR2 is SVGEGT in the germline V gene. V shed 10 bases and J shed 5 bases, with 20 bases lying between them.

The origin of this receptor is a human donor who had recovered from COVID-19. The V and J genes are TRBV6-2 or TRBV6-3 and TRBJ1-1; the D is unclear. Sequencing input: CD4+ T cells from blood, cultured in vitro. The DNA for the CDR3 is TGTGCCATCGCAGAGGAAAAGGGTTGGACTGAAGCTTTCTTT. Its protein is CAIAEEKGWTEAFF.